These 31 T cell receptor beta chains originate from one sample sequenced in a study of T cell responses to AZD1222 COVID-19 vaccine. The table came from immunoSEQ multiplex PCR; TCRdb's copy has only in-frame clones and leaves some out. The data hold some 130,000 clones, with roughly 92% observed a single time. This sample comprised peripheral blood, obtained on day 0 of AZD1222 vaccination. These receptors all stem from an adult in good health.

The genes are TRBV7-2 and TRBJ2-5, with D possibly matching TRBD1 (5 bases). The CDR3 contains 16 residues. Germline V lookup: CDR1 SGHTA, CDR2 FQGNSA. Trimming took 2 bases from V and 2 from J, leaving 15 bases between them. Written as DNA, the CDR3 is TGTGCCAGCAGCTTATTGATGACAGTATCTCAAGAGACCCAGTACTTC. This codes for CASSLLMTVSQETQYF. The full variable domain, in which reference TRBV7-2 and TRBJ2-5 provide the parts outside the CDR3, is GAGVSQSPSNKVTEKGKDVELRCDPISGHTALYWYRQSLGQGLEFLIYFQGNSAPDKSGLPSDRFSAERTGGSVSTLTIQRTQQEDSAVYLCASSLLMTVSQETQYFGPGTRLLVL.

The chain joins TRBV3-1 (or the pseudogene TRBV3-2) to TRBJ1-1; 7 bases match TRBD1. The V and J ends lost 2 bases and 7 bases, in that order; junction bases with no gene match: 4. There are 13 residues in the CDR3. In germline, CDR1 is LGHDT, CDR2 YNNKEL (reference sequence). CDR3 residues: CASSQNRGGEAFF. The CDR3 DNA sequence: TGTGCCAGCAGCCAAAACAGGGGTGGTGAAGCTTTCTTT.

This clone occurred once. The chain uses TRBV7-3 and TRBJ2-7; 7 bases line up with TRBD1. Germline assignment: CDR1 SGHTA and CDR2 FQGTGA. The ends lost 8 bases at V and 0 bases at J; junction bases unmatched: 7. The CDR3 is 14 amino acids. The CDR3 DNA reads TGTGCCAGCGGGGACAGCAGGAGCTCCTACGAGCAGTACTTC. It encodes CASGDSRSSYEQYF.

The chain uses TRBV29-1 and TRBJ1-2, with TRBD1 matching over 10 bases. The CDR3 totals 15 residues. Germline V CDR1 and CDR2: SQVTM, ANQGSEA. The V segment lost 3 bases and the J segment 4 bases; nucleotides outside the gene matches: 8. Written as DNA, the CDR3 is TGCAGCGTTGACCCAGACAGGGGGCCCATCTATGGCTACACCTTC. Its protein is CSVDPDRGPIYGYTF.

The chain couples TRBV30 to TRBJ1-6; a possible D gene is TRBD1 (6 bases). This CDR3 is built from 15 residues. In germline, CDR1 is GTSNPN, CDR2 SVGIG (reference sequence). The V and J ends lost 1 base and 7 bases respectively, with 14 bases between them. The CDR3 nucleotides are TGTGCCTGGAGTGCCCCCGGGGGGCCGAATTCACCCCTCCACTTT. Encoded protein: CAWSAPGGPNSPLHF. The full variable domain, in which reference TRBV30 and TRBJ1-6 provide the parts outside the CDR3, is SQTIHQWPATLVQPVGSPLSLECTVEGTSNPNLYWYRQAAGRGLQLLFYSVGIGQISSEVPQNLSASRPQDRQFILSSKKLLLSDSGFYLCAWSAPGGPNSPLHFGNGTRLTVT.

V usage is TRBV6-6 and J usage is TRBJ2-7, with TRBD1 identical over 10 bases. The CDR3 consists of 14 residues. Trimming removed 7 bases from V and 4 bases from J; junction bases left unmatched: 7. The V gene's germline CDR1 is MNHNY and CDR2 SVGAGI (reference sequence). The CDR3 here is CASTDRGRLYEQYF. CDR3 bases: TGTGCCAGCACTGACAGGGGGCGTTTGTACGAGCAGTACTTC.

The chain couples TRBV3-1 (or the pseudogene TRBV3-2) to TRBJ2-1, with D tentatively TRBD1 (6 bases). Germline assignment: CDR1 LGHDT and CDR2 YNNKEL (reference sequence). V was shortened by 4 bases and J by 7 bases, with 17 bases between the two germline ends. This CDR3 is built from 15 residues. The CDR3 nucleotides are TGTGCCAGCAGCCCTACGGACAGATTAAAAAATGAGCAGTTCTTC. Translation gives CASSPTDRLKNEQFF.

The CDR3 sequence is CASSPIGGLGNTIYF. The DNA for the CDR3 is TGCGCCAGCAGCCCGATCGGGGGGCTAGGAAACACCATATATTTT. This rearrangement joins TRBV5-1 to TRBJ1-3; TRBD1 might be the D (6 bases). The CDR3 loop spans 15 amino acids. Trimming took off 4 bases at V and 4 bases at J, with 15 bases between the two ends. Germline V gene sequence: CDR1 SGHRS, CDR2 YFSETQ.

This clone was counted a few times. This chain joins TRBV5-1 and TRBJ1-1; D ambiguous. The CDR3 contains 15 residues. CDR1 is SGHRS and CDR2 is YFSETQ in the germline V gene. Trimming cost V 5 bases and J 1 base, with 15 bases left between them. CDR3 region: CASRSGPPKNTEAFF. The CDR3 DNA sequence: TGCGCCAGCAGGTCCGGGCCCCCCAAGAACACTGAAGCTTTCTTT.

The DNA for the CDR3 is TGTGCCAGCCGAAGGGGGCTGTTTGCAACTAATGAAAAACTGTTTTTT. It yields the protein CASRRGLFATNEKLFF. This sequence joins TRBV2 and TRBJ1-4; TRBD1 agrees at 7 bases. This CDR3 contains 16 residues. V was pared by 8 bases and J by 0 bases, with 9 bases of the junction left unmatched. Germline V gene lookup returns CDR1 SNHLY and CDR2 FYNNEI.

This clone was recorded a few times. V is TRBV3-1 (or the pseudogene TRBV3-2) and J is TRBJ1-2; D is unclear. Germline V gives CDR1 LGHDT, CDR2 YNNKEL (reference sequence). The CDR3 is 13 residues long. V was cut by 0 bases and J by 5 bases, with 7 bases left in between. The CDR3 sequence is CASSQDPRYGYTF. In DNA form, the CDR3 reads TGTGCCAGCAGCCAAGATCCCCGGTATGGCTACACCTTC.

The chain uses TRBV4-1 and TRBJ2-2; D gene ambiguous. CDR3 size: 13 residues. V was shortened by 0 bases and J by 4 bases, with 3 bases between the two germline ends. CDR1 is MGHRA, CDR2 YSYEKL, per germline. The CDR3 DNA reads as TGCGCCAGCAGCCAAGAGTTCACCGGGGAGCTGTTTTTT. This translates into CASSQEFTGELFF.

The rearrangement joins TRBV10-3 to TRBJ2-1; 11 nucleotides match TRBD2. From germline, CDR1 is ENHRY and CDR2 SYGVKD. After removal of 3 bases from V and 6 bases from J, the junction contained 4 bases not matched to a gene. This CDR3 is built from 15 residues. Here the CDR3 reads CAISDSGGASNEQFF. CDR3 coding DNA: TGTGCCATCAGTGATAGCGGGGGGGCGTCCAATGAGCAGTTCTTC.

The sample holds one count of this clone. The V and J genes are TRBV27 and TRBJ1-2; D gene unclear. The CDR3 length is 14 residues. The germline V and J ends were trimmed by 2 bases and 1 base, with 8 bases remaining between them. Germline CDR1 MNHEY, CDR2 SMNVEV (reference sequence). The CDR3 DNA reads TGTGCCAGCAGTTTAAACAGATTTAACTATGGCTACACCTTC. Translated: CASSLNRFNYGYTF.

The V gene is TRBV6-5, the J gene TRBJ2-5; TRBD1 might be the D (6 bases). Trimming took off 6 bases at V and 5 bases at J, with 13 bases between the two ends. CDR3 length: 13 amino acids. The V gene's germline CDR1 is MNHEY and CDR2 SVGAGI. Here the CDR3 reads CASSLLRGETQYF. Here the CDR3 DNA reads TGTGCCAGCAGCCTTTTAAGGGGGGAGACCCAGTACTTC.

V and J are TRBV27 and TRBJ2-7, with 9 bases matching TRBD1. The CDR3 is made up of 15 amino acids. V trimming: 5 bases; J trimming: 0 bases; junction bases outside the gene matches: 5. Germline CDR1 MNHEY, CDR2 SMNVEV (reference sequence). CDR3 in DNA: TGTGCCAGCAGTGCAGGACAGGGGAGCTCCTACGAGCAGTACTTC. Protein product: CASSAGQGSSYEQYF.

J is TRBJ2-1 and V is TRBV18, with D perhaps TRBD1 (6 bases). Germline V gene sequence: CDR1 KGHSH, CDR2 LQKENI. CDR3 length equals 13 residues. V lost 6 bases and J lost 11, with 17 bases in between. This CDR3 reads CASSSNNRDKQFF. The CDR3, as DNA: TGTGCCAGCTCCTCAAACAACCGGGACAAGCAGTTCTTC.

The CDR3 nucleotides read TGTGCCAGCAGCTCCCGGGACAGGGTAGGCTATGGCTACACCTTC. Its protein product is CASSSRDRVGYGYTF. The genes are TRBV7-8 and TRBJ1-2; TRBD1 aligns across 9 bases. V lost 4 bases and J lost 4; bases outside the gene matches: 7. CDR1 is SGHVS and CDR2 is FQNEAQ in the germline V gene. The CDR3 sequence is 15 residues long. Full variable domain (missing parts from reference TRBV7-8 and TRBJ1-2): GAGVSQSPRYKVAKRGQDVALRCDPISGHVSLFWYQQALGQGPEFLTYFQNEAQLDKSGLPSDRFFAERPEGSVSTLKIQRTQQEDSAVYLCASSSRDRVGYGYTFGSGTRLTVV.

The gene calls are TRBV6-5 and TRBJ2-7; TRBD2 matches 9 bases. The junction had 3 bases not matched to a gene; V was cut back by 2 bases and J by 7 bases. Germline-derived CDR1 and CDR2 are MNHEY and SVGAGI. This CDR3 is built from 13 residues. CDR3 amino acids: CASSYGLAGEQYF. The CDR3 DNA sequence: TGTGCCAGCAGTTACGGGCTAGCGGGGGAGCAGTACTTC.

The chain recombines TRBV10-3 with TRBJ1-2, with TRBD1 identical over 8 bases. The CDR3 sequence is 16 residues long. V lost 0 bases, J lost 3 bases, and 6 bases stayed unmatched. The germline V gene encodes CDR1 ENHRY and CDR2 SYGVKD. CDR3: CAISESEAGGYYGYTF. The CDR3 DNA follows: TGTGCCATCAGTGAGTCGGAAGCAGGGGGCTACTATGGCTACACCTTC.

CDR3 sequence (DNA): TGTGCCAGAAGCAACGACAGATATGGCTACACCTTC. This codes for CARSNDRYGYTF. The chain has TRBV5-3 and TRBJ1-2, with D maybe TRBD1 (5 bases). TRBV5-3 belongs to the ORF category, with a function that is uncertain. The V and J ends lost 4 bases and 5 bases respectively, with 9 bases between them. The CDR3 sequence is 12 residues long.

The chain is built from TRBV5-4 and TRBJ1-2; no reliable D call. From germline, CDR1 is SGHNT and CDR2 YYREEE (reference sequence). The CDR3 is made up of 13 amino acids. The V gene lost 6 bases and the J gene lost 4 bases, with 13 bases spanning the gap. The DNA of the CDR3 is TGTGCCAGCACCTGGGAGGGTCCCTATGGCTACACCTTC. Translated, it gives CASTWEGPYGYTF.

The rearrangement links TRBV6-5 to TRBJ2-5; D gene uncertain. Trimming left V 9 bases short and J 0 bases short, with 8 bases between. In germline, CDR1 is MNHEY, CDR2 SVGAGI. CDR3 length equals 12 residues. The CDR3 here is CASGVNQETQYF. CDR3 in DNA: TGTGCCAGTGGGGTAAACCAAGAGACCCAGTACTTC.

The chain links TRBV18 to TRBJ1-1; no firm D call. Trimming pared 4 bases from V and 10 bases from J, leaving 16 bases between. Germline loops: CDR1 KGHSH, CDR2 LQKENI. This CDR3 is built from 13 residues. The CDR3 region has the DNA TGTGCCAGCTCACTCGGGTCAGCCCGGGGAGCTTTCTTT. Protein product: CASSLGSARGAFF.

This clone was observed once. The gene calls are TRBV19 and TRBJ2-3; 7 nucleotides agree with TRBD2. Germline V gene data show CDR1 as LNHDA and CDR2 as SQIVND (reference sequence). Germline trimming cut 7 bases from V and 4 bases from J; bases unmatched to any gene: 5. CDR3 length equals 13 residues. The DNA for the CDR3 is TGTGCCAGTAAACAAAGCGGGGCAGATACGCAGTATTTT. This sequence encodes CASKQSGADTQYF. Combining the CDR3 with reference TRBV19 and TRBJ2-3 gives the whole variable domain DGGITQSPKYLFRKEGQNVTLSCEQNLNHDAMYWYRQDPGQGLRLIYYSQIVNDFQKGDIAEGYSVSREKKESFPLTVTSAQKNPTAFYLCASKQSGADTQYFGPGTRLTVL.

The gene calls are TRBV13 and TRBJ2-5; 11 bases align to TRBD2. Per the germline V gene, CDR1 is PRHDT and CDR2 is FYEKMQ (reference sequence). This CDR3 is 14 amino acids long. Losses at the gene ends were 3 bases for V and 4 bases for J; bases not matched to a gene: 1. CDR3 region: CASSLLAGGETQYF. CDR3 DNA: TGTGCCAGCAGCTTGCTAGCGGGGGGAGAGACCCAGTACTTC.

J is TRBJ2-1 and V is TRBV27; 9 bases map to TRBD2. The CDR3 loop spans 18 amino acids. Germline assignment: CDR1 MNHEY and CDR2 SMNVEV (reference sequence). Losses at the gene ends were 4 bases for V and 4 bases for J; bases not matched to a gene: 14. The CDR3 reads CASSSTPAGGEAYNEQFF. CDR3 bases: TGTGCCAGCAGTTCCACTCCAGCGGGGGGTGAGGCGTACAATGAGCAGTTCTTC.

V gene TRBV7-9 combines with J gene TRBJ1-2; weak D call: TRBD1 (5 bases). The germline gives CDR1 SEHNR, CDR2 FQNEAQ (reference sequence). The CDR3 is made up of 16 amino acids. V was cut by 1 base and J by 0 bases, with 12 bases left in between. CDR3 in DNA: TGTGCCAGCAGCTTAGACGGGACCCTGGCTAACTATGGCTACACCTTC. Translating it yields CASSLDGTLANYGYTF.

This chain joins TRBV5-1 and TRBJ1-5; D might be TRBD1 (5 bases). This CDR3 region has 14 residues. V was shortened by 4 bases and J by 1 base, with 9 bases between the two germline ends. The germline V gene encodes CDR1 SGHRS and CDR2 YFSETQ. This CDR3 is CASSPDTSNQPQHF. The CDR3 region has the DNA TGCGCCAGCAGCCCGGACACGAGCAATCAGCCCCAGCATTTT. Based on the CDR3 plus reference TRBV5-1 and TRBJ1-5, the full variable domain is KAGVTQTPRYLIKTRGQQVTLSCSPISGHRSVSWYQQTPGQGLQFLFEYFSETQRNKGNFPGRFSGRQFSNSRSEMNVSTLELGDSALYLCASSPDTSNQPQHFGDGTRLSIL.

This chain links TRBV5-1 with TRBJ1-1; unclear D gene. CDR3 length: 16 residues. Trimming removed 0 bases at V and 4 bases at J, with 16 bases between. From germline, CDR1 is SGHRS and CDR2 YFSETQ. CDR3: CASSLDGVLVSTEAFF. For the CDR3, the DNA is TGCGCCAGCAGCTTGGATGGGGTGTTGGTGAGCACTGAAGCTTTCTTT.

V gene TRBV7-9 combines with J gene TRBJ1-1; D not certain. CDR3 length equals 14 residues. Per germline, CDR1 SEHNR and CDR2 FQNEAQ (reference sequence). V gave up 1 base and J gave up 1 base, with 7 bases separating them. This CDR3 reads CASSLGQPNTEAFF. As DNA, the CDR3 is TGTGCCAGCAGCTTAGGGCAGCCGAACACTGAAGCTTTCTTT.